These 10 T cell receptor beta chains were sequenced from one sample in a study of response to subunit inactivated influenza vaccine. MiXCR, applied by TCRdb to the RT-PCR reads, yields one record per CDR3 protein. The sample holds more than 550,000 distinct CDR3 sequences, 10% to 12% seen once. The same sample was also studied in work on T cells expressing NK-cell markers. As that report states: UMI-tagged 5'RACE template switching yielded the TCR beta cDNA.

Sequenced here: PBMCs from blood, sampled on the day of vaccination. These receptor sequences come from a man aged 50 to 60 who received an inactivated influenza vaccine.

This clonotype was seen repeatedly, ten times or more. The gene calls are TRBV30 and TRBJ1-5; TRBD1 might be the D (5 bases). The CDR3 runs to 12 residues. Trimming left V 0 bases short and J 7 bases short, with 7 bases between. Germline-derived CDR1 and CDR2 are GTSNPN and SVGIG (reference sequence). The chain's CDR3 is CAWSVWGQPQHF. CDR3 coding DNA: TGTGCCTGGAGTGTGTGGGGCCAGCCCCAGCATTTT.

The V gene is TRBV9, the J gene TRBJ2-2, with TRBD1 as a possible D gene (5 bases). The V and J ends lost 4 bases and 6 bases respectively, with 13 bases between them. Germline V gene data show CDR1 as SGDLS and CDR2 as YYNGEE. The length of the CDR3 is 14 residues. The DNA of the CDR3 is TGTGCCAGCAGCCCATCGACAGCCCCCGGGGAGCTGTTTTTT. Amino acids: CASSPSTAPGELFF.

The chain couples TRBV29-1 to TRBJ1-2, with TRBD1 matching 7 bases. The CDR3 loop spans 12 amino acids. The germline V gene encodes CDR1 SQVTM and CDR2 ANQGSEA. V dropped 6 bases and J dropped 3; count of bases not matched to a gene: 4. Here the CDR3 DNA reads TGCAGCGTGGCAACAGGGGACTATGGCTACACCTTC. Translating gives CSVATGDYGYTF.

The chain is built from TRBV4-3 and TRBJ2-7; 9 bases are shared with TRBD1. Germline V gene lookup returns CDR1 LGHNA and CDR2 YSLEER. J gave up 2 bases and V 0 bases, and 5 bases lay outside the gene matches. The CDR3 has 16 amino acids. The CDR3 coding sequence is TGCGCCAGCAGCCAAGATTGGGGGACAGGGACCTACGAGCAGTACTTC. Translating gives CASSQDWGTGTYEQYF.

This clonotype was seen repeatedly, ten times or more. The chain joins TRBV12-3 or TRBV12-4 to TRBJ2-7; D tentatively fits TRBD1 or TRBD2 (5 bases each). The CDR3 extends over 17 amino acids. Deletions cut 4 bases from V and 2 bases from J, with 21 bases between. CDR3: CASSSLTGSASPYEQYF. In DNA form, the CDR3 reads TGTGCCAGCAGTTCCCTCACAGGTAGCGCTTCCCCCTACGAGCAGTACTTC.

The table lists this clonotype with a few counts. V and J are TRBV18 and TRBJ2-5, with D perhaps assigned TRBD1 or TRBD2 (5 bases each). The CDR3 contains 13 residues. Trimming stripped 4 bases from V and 6 bases from J, with 12 bases between. Germline CDR1 and CDR2: KGHSH and LQKENI. The CDR3 protein is CASSQVPGQTQYF. CDR3 bases: TGTGCCAGCTCACAAGTCCCGGGACAGACCCAGTACTTC.

This clonotype was observed a handful of times. The gene calls are TRBV6-2 or TRBV6-3 and TRBJ2-5; D may be TRBD2 (6 bases). The CDR3 spans 15 residues. Germline assignment: CDR1 MNHEY and CDR2 SVGEGT. V was shortened by 6 bases and J by 5 bases, with 19 bases between the two germline ends. The CDR3 DNA is TGTGCCAGCAGGAAAAGACTAGGTTTACGGGAGACCCAGTACTTC. Residues: CASRKRLGLRETQYF.

The chain's CDR3 is CASSPGQNSYEQYF. The CDR3 region has the DNA TGTGCCAGTAGCCCGGGACAGAACTCCTACGAGCAGTACTTC. J is TRBJ2-7 and V is TRBV19, with 7 bases fitting TRBD1. Unmatched junction bases numbered 5, after V lost 6 bases and J lost 0 bases. CDR3 length: 14 amino acids. From germline, CDR1 is LNHDA and CDR2 SQIVND (reference sequence).

The chain couples TRBV4-2 to TRBJ2-3, with D uncertain. Germline CDR1 LGHNA, CDR2 YNFKEQ. The CDR3 is made up of 13 amino acids. V dropped 0 bases and J dropped 6 bases, with 7 bases sitting between them. CDR3 coding DNA: TGTGCCAGCAGCCAAGATGTGCGGGATACGCAGTATTTT. Translating it yields CASSQDVRDTQYF.

This clonotype was seen at least ten times. V and J are TRBV12-3 or TRBV12-4 and TRBJ2-1, with D perhaps matching TRBD2 (6 bases). CDR3 size: 15 residues. V was clipped by 3 bases and J by 8 bases, with 17 bases between them. As DNA, the CDR3 is TGTGCCAGCAGTTTGGCCGGGGGACGATCAGATGAGCAGTTCTTC. Translated: CASSLAGGRSDEQFF.